This entry lists 14 T cell receptor beta chains sequenced from one sample in a study of T cells in Graves' hyperthyroidism and ophthalmopathy. Using RNA transcripts as the source, TCR beta CDR3 regions were amplified. First-round RT-PCR with HTBI primers amplified the TCR CDR3 region. TCRdb processed the multiplex PCR reads anew with MiXCR; each CDR3 protein has one entry. This sample has roughly 420,000 distinct CDR3 sequences, with roughly 13% found just once. The sequencing input was blood. The receptor source for this set is a woman aged 18-29 years with Graves' hyperthyroidism.

The chain employs TRBV5-1 and TRBJ2-7; 8 nucleotides match TRBD2. Germline CDR1 is SGHRS and CDR2 is YFSETQ. This CDR3 has 14 residues. J was trimmed by 6 bases and V by 0 bases; bases with no gene match: 5. The DNA for the CDR3 is TGCGCCAGCAGCTTGGGTGGCGGGAGGCCCGAGCAGTACTTC. Translating gives CASSLGGGRPEQYF.

This clonotype was seen ten or more times. The chain uses TRBV28 and TRBJ1-5, with D unresolved. V lost 2 bases, J lost 2 bases, and 10 bases lay in between. The CDR3 runs 15 residues. CDR1 MDHEN and CDR2 SYDVKM come from the germline V gene. The CDR3 nucleotides are TGTGCCAGCAGTTTAGAAAAGGACCGCAATCAGCCCCAGCATTTT. Its translation is CASSLEKDRNQPQHF.

The table lists this clonotype with many counts. The gene calls are TRBV28 and TRBJ2-7, with 7 nucleotides matching TRBD1. The V gene's germline CDR1 is MDHEN and CDR2 SYDVKM. This CDR3 contains 14 residues. V was pared by 5 bases and J by 4 bases, with 8 bases of the junction left unmatched. The CDR3: CASSLGQETYEQYF. CDR3 sequence (DNA): TGTGCCAGCAGTCTAGGACAGGAGACTTACGAGCAGTACTTC.

This clonotype was detected many times. The V and J genes are TRBV10-3 and TRBJ2-1, with 8 bases matching TRBD1. The CDR3 length is 16 residues. Germline V gives CDR1 ENHRY, CDR2 SYGVKD. After removal of 5 bases from V and 2 bases from J, the junction contained 8 bases not matched to a gene. CDR3 nucleotides: TGTGCCATCAGTATAACCGGGACAGGAACCTACAATGAGCAGTTCTTC. Amino acid sequence: CAISITGTGTYNEQFF.

The rearrangement joins TRBV10-3 to TRBJ2-3, with D perhaps TRBD2 (5 bases). With 8 bases removed from V and 0 bases from J, the gap between germline ends came to 15 bases. Germline CDR1 reads ENHRY; CDR2 reads SYGVKD. The CDR3 has 15 amino acids. The CDR3 reads CAISGGSSSTDTQYF. As DNA, the CDR3 is TGTGCCATCTCAGGAGGTTCTTCAAGCACAGATACGCAGTATTTT.

This clonotype has more than one count but fewer than ten. The chain combines TRBV27 with TRBJ2-1; 7 positions match TRBD2. CDR1 and CDR2 from the germline V gene are MNHEY and SMNVEV (reference sequence). V trimming: 0 bases; J trimming: 4 bases; junction bases outside the gene matches: 3. This CDR3 is 15 amino acids long. CDR3 bases: TGTGCCAGCAGTTTATCCGGGAGGCCATACAATGAGCAGTTCTTC. Encoded protein: CASSLSGRPYNEQFF.

The chain links TRBV20-1 to TRBJ2-7, with D hard to call. With 6 bases removed from V and 3 bases from J, the gap between germline ends came to 9 bases. The CDR3 has 11 residues. Per the germline V gene, CDR1 is DFQATT and CDR2 is SNEGSKA (reference sequence). The CDR3 DNA is TGCAGTGCAAGGGCCCTCTACGAGCAGTACTTC. This translates into CSARALYEQYF.

This clonotype was detected many times. CDR3 sequence: CASSLRQGTNYGYTF. As DNA, the CDR3 is TGTGCCAGCAGTCTAAGACAGGGCACTAACTATGGCTACACCTTC. This chain uses TRBV2 with TRBJ1-2; 7 bases fit TRBD1. CDR1 is SNHLY and CDR2 is FYNNEI in the germline V gene. Unmatched junction bases numbered 6, after V lost 5 bases and J lost 0 bases. The length of the CDR3 is 15 residues.

This clonotype occurred a few times. The chain has TRBV28 and TRBJ1-1, with D unresolved. The V gene lost 4 bases and the J gene lost 1 base, with 10 bases spanning the gap. Germline V gives CDR1 MDHEN, CDR2 SYDVKM. CDR3 size: 14 residues. The CDR3 sequence is CASSSPPSNTEAFF. The CDR3 region has the DNA TGTGCCAGCAGTTCCCCCCCGTCGAACACTGAAGCTTTCTTT.

This chain uses TRBV5-1 with TRBJ2-1, with 9 bases aligning to TRBD1. With 4 bases clipped from V and 6 bases from J, the junction kept 11 bases outside the gene matches. Germline CDR1 reads SGHRS; CDR2 reads YFSETQ. The CDR3 spans 16 residues. Here the CDR3 reads CASSIEQGARSNEQFF. Written as DNA, the CDR3 is TGCGCCAGCAGCATAGAACAGGGGGCGCGGTCCAATGAGCAGTTCTTC.

The chain couples TRBV4-1 to TRBJ2-7; 7 nucleotides line up with TRBD2. Germline CDR1 MGHRA, CDR2 YSYEKL. There are 16 residues in the CDR3. Germline trimming cut 4 bases from V and 2 bases from J; bases unmatched to any gene: 11. The CDR3 bases are TGCGCCAGCAGCCGCCCTCGGGCTAGCGGAACCTACGAGCAGTACTTC. Translated: CASSRPRASGTYEQYF.

This clonotype was observed many times. The chain couples TRBV29-1 to TRBJ2-5; weak D call: TRBD1 (5 bases). There are 11 residues in the CDR3. Trimming stripped 7 bases from V and 5 bases from J, with 11 bases between. Per germline, CDR1 SQVTM and CDR2 ANQGSEA. The CDR3 is CSASGKETQYF. The CDR3 nucleotides are TGCAGCGCGTCAGGGAAGGAGACCCAGTACTTC.

This clonotype was seen a handful of times. Its ends do not fully match the called genes, so a read error is possible. The chain recombines TRBV3-1 with TRBJ2-7; the D gene is possibly TRBD1 (6 bases). There are 15 residues in the CDR3. CDR1 is LGHDT and CDR2 is YNNKEL in the germline V gene (reference sequence). The CDR3 sequence is CAGSPPGTTIYEQYF. The DNA of the CDR3 is TGTGCCGGCAGCCCGCCAGGGACAACCATCTACGAGCAGTACTTC.

This clonotype was picked up a small number of times. The chain employs TRBV5-1 and TRBJ2-1; 8 bases map to TRBD1. V lost 2 bases and J lost 4; bases outside the gene matches: 8. Germline V CDR1 and CDR2: SGHRS, YFSETQ. CDR3 length: 16 residues. DNA for the CDR3: TGCGCCAGCAGCTTACCGGGACAGGTGGGATACAATGAGCAGTTCTTC. Translation gives CASSLPGQVGYNEQFF.